The T cell receptor beta chain under discussion was sequenced for a study of T cells in localized non-small cell lung cancer. Repertoires were generated with immunoSEQ multiplex PCR, while TCRdb's copy carries only in-frame clones and drops some. The sample consists of fewer than 40,000 clones, about nine tenths of them appearing once. The V gene lost 4 bases and the J gene lost 4 bases, with 17 bases spanning the gap. The V gene's germline CDR1 is SGHRS and CDR2 YFSETQ. The CDR3 has 16 residues. General observations from the study: Owing to sequencing of a solitary tumor region, heterogeneity cannot be discounted. The study detected a median roughly 57 of the top 100 tumor clones in adjacent lung.

Comment on this clone: Antigen specificity is unknown.

This TCR came from a male donor aged 60 or older with stage III lung adenocarcinoma. The sample in question was peripheral blood, obtained before any cancer treatment. The chain joins TRBV5-1 to TRBJ2-2; perhaps TRBD2 as D (5 bases). The CDR3 sequence: CASSRDGRGITGELFF. The CDR3 nucleotides are TGCGCCAGCAGCCGCGATGGGCGAGGGATCACCGGGGAGCTGTTTTTT.